The present T cell receptor beta chain was sequenced within a study of cytomegalovirus exposure and HLA in healthy donors. Study details: Among 150 million to 200 million T cells, an earlier analysis found about 100 million unique TCR beta sequences. HLA-typed donors contributed about 85 million unique TCRs, which were held in an early data release. General study findings and limits: The study flagged some 170 TCR beta chains as cytomegalovirus-associated. There were a few CMV-associated chains whose specificity for CMV antigens was confirmed in vitro.

Germline V gives CDR1 SGHRS, CDR2 YFSETQ. The CDR3 loop spans 16 amino acids. Trimming left V 4 bases short and J 2 bases short, with 18 bases between. With respect to this clone: The antigen remains undetermined.

Amplification used 60 Vbeta primers and 13 Jbeta primers. TCRdb keeps only in-frame clones here, not all; method: immunoSEQ multiplex PCR. Altogether roughly 100,000 clones are present, around three quarters being singletons, with the ten largest covering 5% to 7%. The chain employs TRBV5-1 and TRBJ1-1; possible D gene TRBD1, 6 bases. This sequence originates from a woman aged 45 to 65 in good health and CMV-seropositive. Sequencing was performed on PBMCs. The CDR3 DNA is TGCGCCAGCAGCCGGACAGCTCTTGGGACAAACACTGAAGCTTTCTTT. It encodes CASSRTALGTNTEAFF.